This T cell receptor beta chain was recovered during a study of T cell repertoires in cytomegalovirus infection. This clonotype was counted only a few times. Its specificity is not known. The CDR3 consists of 13 residues. Trimming stripped 10 bases from V and 3 bases from J, with 15 bases between. MiXCR, applied by TCRdb to the reads, yields one record per CDR3 protein. This sample has around 130,000 distinct CDR3 sequences, with more than 20% found just once. Sequencing was performed on PBMCs, sequenced either directly or after in vitro stimulation (not recorded which). The receptor's source is a human donor in good health (CMV status not recorded). Some clones in this sample may be carry-over from other donors' samples. The chain links TRBV12-3 or TRBV12-4 to TRBJ2-5; D uncertain. CDR3 residues: CATQNFVEETQYF. The CDR3 DNA is TGTGCCACCCAAAATTTTGTGGAAGAGACCCAGTACTTC.